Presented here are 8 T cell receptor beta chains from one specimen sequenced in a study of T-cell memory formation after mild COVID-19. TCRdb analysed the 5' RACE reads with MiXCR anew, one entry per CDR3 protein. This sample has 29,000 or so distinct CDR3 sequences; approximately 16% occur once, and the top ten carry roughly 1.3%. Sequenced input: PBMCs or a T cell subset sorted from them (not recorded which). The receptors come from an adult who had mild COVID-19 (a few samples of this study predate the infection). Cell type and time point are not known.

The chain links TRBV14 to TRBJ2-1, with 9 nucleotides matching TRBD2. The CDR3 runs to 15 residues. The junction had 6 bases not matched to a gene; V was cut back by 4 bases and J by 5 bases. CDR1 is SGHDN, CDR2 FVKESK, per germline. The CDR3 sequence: CASSLLAGVHNEQFF. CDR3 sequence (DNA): TGTGCCAGCAGCCTGTTAGCGGGAGTCCACAATGAGCAGTTCTTC.

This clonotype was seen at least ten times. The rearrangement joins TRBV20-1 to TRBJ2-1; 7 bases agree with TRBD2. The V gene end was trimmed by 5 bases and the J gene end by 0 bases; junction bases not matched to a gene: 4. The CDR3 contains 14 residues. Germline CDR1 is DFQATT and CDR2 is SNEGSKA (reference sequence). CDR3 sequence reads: CSAVSGISYNEQFF. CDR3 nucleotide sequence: TGCAGTGCTGTGAGCGGGATCTCCTACAATGAGCAGTTCTTC.

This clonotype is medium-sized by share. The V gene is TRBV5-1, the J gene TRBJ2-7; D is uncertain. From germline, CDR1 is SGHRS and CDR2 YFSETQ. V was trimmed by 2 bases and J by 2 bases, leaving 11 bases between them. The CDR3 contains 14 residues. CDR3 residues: CASSLGGTTYEQYF. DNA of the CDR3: TGCGCCAGCAGCTTAGGCGGTACAACCTACGAGCAGTACTTC.

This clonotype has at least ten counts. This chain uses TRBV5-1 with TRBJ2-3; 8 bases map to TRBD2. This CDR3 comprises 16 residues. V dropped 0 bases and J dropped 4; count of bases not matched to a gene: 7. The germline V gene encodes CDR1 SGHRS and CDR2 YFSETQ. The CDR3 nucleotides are TGCGCCAGCAGCTTGGGATCCGGGGGGGCAGCAGATACGCAGTATTTT. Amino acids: CASSLGSGGAADTQYF. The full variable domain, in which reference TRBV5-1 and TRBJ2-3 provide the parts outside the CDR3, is KAGVTQTPRYLIKTRGQQVTLSCSPISGHRSVSWYQQTPGQGLQFLFEYFSETQRNKGNFPGRFSGRQFSNSRSEMNVSTLELGDSALYLCASSLGSGGAADTQYFGPGTRLTVL.

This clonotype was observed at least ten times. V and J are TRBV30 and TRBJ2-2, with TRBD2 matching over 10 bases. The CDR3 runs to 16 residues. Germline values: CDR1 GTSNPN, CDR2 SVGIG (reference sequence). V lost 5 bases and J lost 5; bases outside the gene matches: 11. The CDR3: CAWGGIAGGWTGELFF. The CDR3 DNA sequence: TGTGCCTGGGGGGGAATAGCGGGAGGTTGGACCGGGGAGCTGTTTTTT.

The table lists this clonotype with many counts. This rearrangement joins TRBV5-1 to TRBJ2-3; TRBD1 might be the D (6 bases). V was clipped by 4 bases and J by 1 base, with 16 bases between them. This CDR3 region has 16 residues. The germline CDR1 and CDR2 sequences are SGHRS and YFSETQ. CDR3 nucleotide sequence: TGCGCCAGCAGCGCCCGAACAGGGACCGGCACAGATACGCAGTATTTT. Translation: CASSARTGTGTDTQYF.

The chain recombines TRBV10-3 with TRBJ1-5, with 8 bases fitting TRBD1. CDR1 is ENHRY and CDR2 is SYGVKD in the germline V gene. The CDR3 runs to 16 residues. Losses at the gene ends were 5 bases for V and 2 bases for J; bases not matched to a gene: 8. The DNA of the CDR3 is TGTGCCATCAGTCCGCATTTGACAGGGGGCAATCAGCCCCAGCATTTT. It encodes CAISPHLTGGNQPQHF.

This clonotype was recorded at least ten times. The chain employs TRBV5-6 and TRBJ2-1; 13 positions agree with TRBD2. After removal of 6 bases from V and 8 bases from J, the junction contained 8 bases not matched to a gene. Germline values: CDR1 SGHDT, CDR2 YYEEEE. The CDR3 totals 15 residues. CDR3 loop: CASTYRTSGSHEQFF. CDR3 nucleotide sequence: TGTGCCAGCACCTACAGGACTAGCGGGAGTCATGAGCAGTTCTTC.